This TCR beta chain originates from a study of long-term antiretroviral therapy in people with HIV. This CDR3 has 12 residues. Between the trimmed V and J ends, which lost 0 bases and 6 bases, there was a span of 5 bases. In germline, CDR1 is MNHNY, CDR2 SVGAGI (reference sequence). The assay, immunoSEQ v3.0, was run at survey level. Profiling relied on immunoSEQ multiplex PCR, and the TCRdb table lists in-frame clones only, not all of them. The table lists around 25,000 clones, about 80% of them singletons. The rearrangement joins TRBV6-6 to TRBJ2-5, with unresolved D. This sequence was found in a woman aged 25 to 45 with HIV. The input for sequencing was unsorted PBMCs, taken 1.1 years before starting antiretroviral therapy. This CDR3 reads CASSYSTKTQYF. As DNA, the CDR3 is TGTGCCAGCAGTTACTCGACAAAGACCCAGTACTTC.